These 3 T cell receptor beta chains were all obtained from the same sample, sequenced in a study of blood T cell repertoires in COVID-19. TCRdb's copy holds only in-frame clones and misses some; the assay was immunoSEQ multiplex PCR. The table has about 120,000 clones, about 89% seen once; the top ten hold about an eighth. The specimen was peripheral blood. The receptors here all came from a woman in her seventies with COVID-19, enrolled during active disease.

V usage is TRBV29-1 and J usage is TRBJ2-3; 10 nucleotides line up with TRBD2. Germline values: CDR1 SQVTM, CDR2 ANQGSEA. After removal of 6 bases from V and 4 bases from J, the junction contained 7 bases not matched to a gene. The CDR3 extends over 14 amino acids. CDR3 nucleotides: TGCAGCGTGGTAGCGGGGGGCCAGTCAGATACGCAGTATTTT. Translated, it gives CSVVAGGQSDTQYF.

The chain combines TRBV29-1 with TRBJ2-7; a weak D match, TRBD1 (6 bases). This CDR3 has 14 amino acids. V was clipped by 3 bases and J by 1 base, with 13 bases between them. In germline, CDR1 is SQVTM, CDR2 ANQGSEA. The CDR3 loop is CSVERGTGSYEQYF. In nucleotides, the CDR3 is TGCAGCGTTGAGAGGGGTACAGGGTCCTACGAGCAGTACTTC.

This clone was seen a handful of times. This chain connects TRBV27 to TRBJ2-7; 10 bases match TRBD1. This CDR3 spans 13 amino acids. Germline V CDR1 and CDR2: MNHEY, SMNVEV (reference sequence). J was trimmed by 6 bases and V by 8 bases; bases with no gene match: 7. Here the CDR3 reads CASGGQGIAEQYF. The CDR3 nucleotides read TGTGCCAGCGGGGGACAGGGGATAGCCGAGCAGTACTTC.